This TCR beta chain was captured by sequencing in a study of blood T cell repertoires in COVID-19. The data were produced by immunoSEQ multiplex PCR, yet TCRdb's version contains in-frame clones alone and is incomplete. The data show 100,000 to 150,000 clones, about 84% seen once. Trimming cost V 2 bases and J 0 bases; bases outside gene matches: 7. The germline V gene encodes CDR1 SGHVS and CDR2 FNYEAQ. CDR3 length equals 17 residues. The chain employs TRBV7-6 and TRBJ2-1; 7 bases agree with TRBD1. The sequence was obtained from a woman aged 60-70 years with acute or convalescent COVID-19. Sequencing was carried out using peripheral blood. The DNA for the CDR3 is TGTGCCAGCAGCTTAACGACAGGGTCAAGCTCCTACAATGAGCAGTTCTTC. Its protein is CASSLTTGSSSYNEQFF.